The 2 T cell receptor beta chains listed next were all sequenced from one sample in a study of blood T cell repertoires in COVID-19. The data were produced by immunoSEQ multiplex PCR, yet TCRdb's version contains in-frame clones alone and is incomplete. Found here are 250,000 to 300,000 clones, 80% to 90% of them singletons; the top ten hold approximately 10%. The sequenced sample consisted of peripheral blood. These receptors were taken from an older woman with COVID-19, enrolled during active disease.

V is TRBV30 and J is TRBJ1-3, with D tentatively TRBD1 (5 bases). Per the germline V gene, CDR1 is GTSNPN and CDR2 is SVGIG (reference sequence). V was cut by 7 bases and J by 1 base, with 14 bases left in between. The CDR3 extends over 14 amino acids. Here the CDR3 DNA reads TGTGCCTCGAGGCCCGGGGGGTCTGGAAACACCATATATTTT. This sequence encodes CASRPGGSGNTIYF.

V gene TRBV4-2 combines with J gene TRBJ1-6, with 8 positions matching TRBD1. The CDR3 contains 18 residues. V lost 0 bases, J lost 8 bases, and 12 bases stayed unmatched. Germline CDR1 LGHNA, CDR2 YNFKEQ. The CDR3 nucleotides are TGTGCCAGCAGCCAAGACACGTCGTCCGGGACAGGCTATTCACCCCTCCACTTT. Translated: CASSQDTSSGTGYSPLHF.